This T cell receptor beta chain was found in a study of CD8 T cells in ankylosing spondylitis. Study results and caveats: Significant enrichment of disease-linked clones was reportedly seen in matched ankylosing spondylitis synovial fluid. In ankylosing spondylitis blood, a motif of roughly 8 highly homologous TCR beta variants appeared characteristic.

TCRdb fed the 5' RACE reads into MiXCR, producing one record per CDR3 protein. The table lists around 320,000 distinct CDR3 sequences, about 20% of them singletons, with approximately 3.7% in the top ten. Turning to this clonotype: The antigen is not known.

Germline assignment: CDR1 MNHEY and CDR2 SVGAGI. The V end lost 0 bases, the J end lost 4 bases, and 13 bases lay between the germline ends. This CDR3 contains 15 residues. This receptor was taken from a female donor with ankylosing spondylitis or in good health (not recorded which). The sample consisted of blood, either unsorted or a sorted T cell fraction (not recorded which). The V call is TRBV6-5, the J call TRBJ2-7, with D perhaps matching TRBD1 or TRBD2 (5 bases each). The CDR3 region has the DNA TGTGCCAGCAGTTACTCGACTAAAGGGGATTACGAGCAGTACTTC. This codes for CASSYSTKGDYEQYF.